This T cell receptor (beta chain) appears in the sequencing data of a study of T cells after yellow fever vaccination. At the level of the study: When fractions had low cell numbers, they were prepared with SMART-Seq v4 Ultra Low Input.

Trimming cost V 10 bases and J 5 bases; bases outside gene matches: 11. Per germline, CDR1 ENHRY and CDR2 SYGVKD. The CDR3 totals 14 residues. In TCRdb, the 5' RACE reads were re-called with MiXCR into one record per CDR3 protein. The table includes around 350,000 distinct CDR3 sequences, around a tenth detected once. This receptor was obtained from a man aged 18 to 30 who received the YFV17D yellow fever vaccine. The chain combines TRBV10-3 with TRBJ1-2; 9 bases agree with TRBD1. The material sequenced was PBMCs, taken on the day of the first yellow fever vaccination. DNA of the CDR3: TGTGCCACTGTCCCGGGACAGGGACGGTATGGCTACACCTTC. It translates to CATVPGQGRYGYTF.